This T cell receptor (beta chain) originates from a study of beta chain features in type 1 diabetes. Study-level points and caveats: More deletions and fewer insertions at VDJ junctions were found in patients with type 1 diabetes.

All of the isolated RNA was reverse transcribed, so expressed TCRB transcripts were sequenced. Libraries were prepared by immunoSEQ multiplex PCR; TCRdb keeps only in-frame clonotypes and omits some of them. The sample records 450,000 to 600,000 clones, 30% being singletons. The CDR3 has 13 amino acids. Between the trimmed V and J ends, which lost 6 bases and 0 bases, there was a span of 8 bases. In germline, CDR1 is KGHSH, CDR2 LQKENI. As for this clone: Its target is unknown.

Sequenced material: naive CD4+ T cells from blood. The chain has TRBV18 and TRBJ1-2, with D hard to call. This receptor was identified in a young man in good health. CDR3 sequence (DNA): TGTGCCAGCTCTCCTGAAGCTAACTATGGCTACACCTTC. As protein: CASSPEANYGYTF.